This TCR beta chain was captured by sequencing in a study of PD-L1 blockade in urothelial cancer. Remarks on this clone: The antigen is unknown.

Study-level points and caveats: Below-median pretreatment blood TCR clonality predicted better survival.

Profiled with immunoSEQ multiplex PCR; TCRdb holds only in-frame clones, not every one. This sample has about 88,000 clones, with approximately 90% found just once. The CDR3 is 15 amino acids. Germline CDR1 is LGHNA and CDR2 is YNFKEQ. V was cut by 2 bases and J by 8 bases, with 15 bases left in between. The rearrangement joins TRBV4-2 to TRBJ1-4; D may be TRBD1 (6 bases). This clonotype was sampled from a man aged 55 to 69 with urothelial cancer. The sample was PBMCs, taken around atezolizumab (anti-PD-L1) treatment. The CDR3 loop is CASSQSVTGREKLFF. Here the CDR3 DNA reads TGTGCCAGCAGCCAAAGTGTGACAGGAAGAGAAAAACTGTTTTTT.